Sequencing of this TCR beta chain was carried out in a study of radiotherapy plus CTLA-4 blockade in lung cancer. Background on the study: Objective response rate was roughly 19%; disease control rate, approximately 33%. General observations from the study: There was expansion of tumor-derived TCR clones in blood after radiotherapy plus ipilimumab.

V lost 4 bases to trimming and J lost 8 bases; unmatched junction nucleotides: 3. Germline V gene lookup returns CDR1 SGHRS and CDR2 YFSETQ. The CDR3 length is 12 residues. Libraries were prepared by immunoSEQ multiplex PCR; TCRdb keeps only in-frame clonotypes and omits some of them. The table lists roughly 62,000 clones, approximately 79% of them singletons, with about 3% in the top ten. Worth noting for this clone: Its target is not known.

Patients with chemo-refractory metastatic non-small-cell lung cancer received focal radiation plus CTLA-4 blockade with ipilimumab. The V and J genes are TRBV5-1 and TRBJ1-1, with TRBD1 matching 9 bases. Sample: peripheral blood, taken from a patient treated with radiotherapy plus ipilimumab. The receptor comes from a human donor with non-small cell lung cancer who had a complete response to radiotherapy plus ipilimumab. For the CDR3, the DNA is TGCGCCAGCAGCCGGGACAGGGTGGAAGCTTTCTTT. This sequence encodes CASSRDRVEAFF.